Each of the 27 T cell receptor beta chains below was sequenced from the same sample in a study of cytomegalovirus exposure and HLA in healthy donors. PCR employed 60 Vbeta and 13 Jbeta primers. The method was immunoSEQ multiplex PCR; TCRdb's version includes in-frame clones alone and lacks a portion of them. The table has more than 110,000 clones, around 75% seen once. The sample consisted of PBMCs. These receptor sequences come from a man younger than 45 in good health and CMV-seronegative.

This clone was counted a few times. The chain uses TRBV7-9 and TRBJ2-2, with 7 bases identical to TRBD2. CDR1 SEHNR and CDR2 FQNEAQ come from the germline V gene (reference sequence). Trimming at V came to 7 bases and at J to 3 bases, leaving 8 bases not matched to a gene. The CDR3 runs 15 residues. DNA for the CDR3: TGTGCCAGCACCCCCGCGGCGGGGGACACCGGGGAGCTGTTTTTT. The encoded protein is CASTPAAGDTGELFF. Using reference TRBV7-9 and TRBJ2-2 for the parts outside the CDR3, the full variable domain is DTGVSQNPRHKITKRGQNVTFRCDPISEHNRLYWYRQTLGQGPEFLTYFQNEAQLEKSRLLSDRFSAERPKGSFSTLEIQRTEQGDSAMYLCASTPAAGDTGELFFGEGSRLTVL.

The sample holds a few counts of this clone. The rearrangement uses TRBV5-1 and TRBJ2-5, with TRBD2 matching over 11 bases. After removal of 3 bases from V and 0 bases from J, the junction contained 10 bases not matched to a gene. This CDR3 region has 18 residues. Germline CDR1 SGHRS, CDR2 YFSETQ. The CDR3 loop reads CASSSFGGSGGDQETQYF. The CDR3 DNA follows: TGCGCCAGCAGCTCTTTTGGGGGTAGCGGGGGGGACCAAGAGACCCAGTACTTC.

The chain employs TRBV7-2 and TRBJ2-1, with D uncertain. Germline V gene lookup returns CDR1 SGHTA and CDR2 FQGNSA. V was cut by 1 base and J by 4 bases, with 5 bases left in between. This CDR3 comprises 13 residues. In DNA form, the CDR3 reads TGTGCCAGCAGCTTAGGTATGTACAATGAGCAGTTCTTC. Translating it yields CASSLGMYNEQFF.

The gene calls are TRBV18 and TRBJ2-3; weak D call: TRBD2 (6 bases). Looked up from germline, CDR1 is KGHSH and CDR2 is LQKENI. V gave up 0 bases and J gave up 3 bases, with 13 bases separating them. The CDR3 is made up of 16 amino acids. The CDR3: CASSPPGSGRTDTQYF. The CDR3 DNA is TGTGCCAGCTCACCACCCGGCTCAGGGAGGACAGATACGCAGTATTTT.

The sample holds a few counts of this clone. This CDR3 reads CASSAGTGSNIQYF. DNA of the CDR3: TGTGCCAGCAGTGCCGGGACAGGTTCTAACATTCAGTACTTC. The chain couples TRBV6-5 to TRBJ2-4; the match to TRBD1 covers 8 bases. This CDR3 contains 14 residues. Losses at the gene ends were 5 bases for V and 7 bases for J; bases not matched to a gene: 7. Germline CDR1 and CDR2: MNHEY and SVGAGI.

To note about this clone: No DNA is shown, since the ends of the CDR3 on it are uncertain; the CDR3 is the one TCRdb lists. CDR3 region: CASSVGPGGGETQYF. The chain couples TRBV5-1 to TRBJ2-5; TRBD2, the table's D call, lacks a check against the DNA. The CDR3 is made up of 15 amino acids, end residues included. The germline V gene has CDR1 SGHRS and CDR2 YFSETQ.

The chain is built from TRBV28 and TRBJ1-2, with D perhaps TRBD1 (5 bases). V gave up 4 bases and J gave up 6 bases, with 18 bases separating them. Per the germline V gene, CDR1 is MDHEN and CDR2 is SYDVKM. This CDR3 region has 15 residues. The CDR3 reads CASSSQGPNLDGYTF. The CDR3 DNA sequence: TGTGCCAGCAGTTCTCAGGGCCCGAACTTGGATGGCTACACCTTC.

V usage is TRBV12-5 and J usage is TRBJ2-3, with 8 nucleotides matching TRBD1. V shed 2 bases and J 2 bases; nucleotides not matched to a gene: 6. The CDR3 covers 16 residues. Germline assignment: CDR1 LGHNT and CDR2 FRNRAP. In nucleotides, the CDR3 is TGTGCTAGTGGTTTGTCTCGACAGGGGAACACAGATACGCAGTATTTT. Translated, it gives CASGLSRQGNTDTQYF.

The chain combines TRBV5-1 with TRBJ1-5; D unclear. V was clipped by 3 bases and J by 6 bases, with 10 bases between them. CDR3 size: 13 residues. CDR1 and CDR2 (germline): SGHRS, YFSETQ. The CDR3: CASSSLAGQPQHF. The CDR3 DNA reads TGCGCCAGCAGCTCCCTTGCGGGTCAGCCCCAGCATTTT.

The chain combines TRBV7-3 with TRBJ2-5, with 9 bases lining up with TRBD2. CDR1 SGHTA and CDR2 FQGTGA come from the germline V gene. V was pared by 5 bases and J by 3 bases, with 7 bases of the junction left unmatched. The CDR3 runs to 15 residues. CDR3 loop: CASSARASGEETQYF. The DNA for the CDR3 is TGTGCCAGCAGCGCCAGAGCTAGCGGGGAAGAGACCCAGTACTTC.

This chain joins TRBV30 and TRBJ2-3; D possibly corresponds to TRBD2 (5 bases). V was pared by 2 bases and J by 6 bases, with 9 bases between. CDR1 GTSNPN and CDR2 SVGIG come from the germline V gene (reference sequence). CDR3 length equals 12 residues. The CDR3 DNA reads as TGTGCCTGGAGTCCTAGCATGGATACGCAGTATTTT. Residues: CAWSPSMDTQYF.

V usage is TRBV5-1 and J usage is TRBJ1-1; 7 bases line up with TRBD1. In germline, CDR1 is SGHRS, CDR2 YFSETQ. This CDR3 has 16 residues. V lost 2 bases to trimming and J lost 2 bases; unmatched junction nucleotides: 9. DNA of the CDR3: TGCGCCAGCAGCTTACGACAGGGTTCAACTAACACTGAAGCTTTCTTT. Translating gives CASSLRQGSTNTEAFF.

V usage is TRBV9 and J usage is TRBJ1-1, with TRBD1 as a possible D gene (5 bases). Germline V gives CDR1 SGDLS, CDR2 YYNGEE. The CDR3 spans 13 residues. The V and J ends lost 0 bases and 6 bases respectively, with 9 bases between them. In DNA, the CDR3 is TGTGCCAGCAGCGTAGTATTAGGGGCTGAAGCTTTCTTT. Translated, it gives CASSVVLGAEAFF.

The chain links TRBV7-8 to TRBJ1-3; D gene ambiguous. Per germline, CDR1 SGHVS and CDR2 FQNEAQ. Trimming removed 1 base from V and 4 bases from J, with 14 bases in between. The CDR3 totals 16 residues. The DNA of the CDR3 is TGTGCCAGCAGCTTAGAAGTCGGAGTAATGGGAAACACCATATATTTT. Its translation: CASSLEVGVMGNTIYF. The entire variable domain, with the rest obtained from reference TRBV7-8 and TRBJ1-3, is as follows: GAGVSQSPRYKVAKRGQDVALRCDPISGHVSLFWYQQALGQGPEFLTYFQNEAQLDKSGLPSDRFFAERPEGSVSTLKIQRTQQEDSAVYLCASSLEVGVMGNTIYFGEGSWLTVV.

The chain joins TRBV19 to TRBJ1-2; the match to TRBD1 covers 8 bases. The CDR3 is 14 amino acids. The ends lost 4 bases at V and 11 bases at J; junction bases unmatched: 12. The V gene's germline CDR1 is LNHDA and CDR2 SQIVND (reference sequence). The CDR3 coding sequence is TGTGCCAGTAGTAGCCTGACAGGGGCTGAGACTTACACCTTC. Translated: CASSSLTGAETYTF.

The chain combines TRBV5-1 with TRBJ2-1; a possible D gene is TRBD2 (5 bases). There are 15 residues in the CDR3. Germline values: CDR1 SGHRS, CDR2 YFSETQ. Trimming took 0 bases from V and 0 from J, leaving 7 bases between them. The CDR3: CASSLGGYSYNEQFF. The CDR3 DNA reads as TGCGCCAGCAGCTTGGGCGGGTACTCCTACAATGAGCAGTTCTTC.

The chain is built from TRBV9 and TRBJ2-7, with D perhaps matching TRBD1 (6 bases). The V end was cut by 2 bases, the J end by 0 bases, with 12 bases between. The CDR3 has 15 residues. Germline V gives CDR1 SGDLS, CDR2 YYNGEE. This CDR3 reads CASSVEGENSYEQYF. DNA of the CDR3: TGTGCCAGCAGCGTCGAGGGGGAAAACTCCTACGAGCAGTACTTC.

This sequence joins TRBV5-4 and TRBJ1-2, with 8 bases identical to TRBD1. The CDR3 runs to 14 residues. The ends lost 3 bases at V and 4 bases at J; junction bases unmatched: 5. Looked up from germline, CDR1 is SGHNT and CDR2 is YYREEE (reference sequence). CDR3 DNA sequence: TGTGCCAGCAGCTGGGCAACAGGGGGCTATGGCTACACCTTC. It is translated as CASSWATGGYGYTF.

This clone was recorded only once. The chain recombines TRBV14 with TRBJ2-1, with 9 bases matching TRBD2. The CDR3 length is 13 residues. V lost 3 bases and J lost 11; bases outside the gene matches: 5. Germline V lookup: CDR1 SGHDN, CDR2 FVKESK. The CDR3 reads CASSQIAGEKQFF. The CDR3 nucleotides are TGTGCCAGCAGCCAGATAGCGGGAGAGAAGCAGTTCTTC.

The V call is TRBV25-1, the J call TRBJ2-7; the D gene is possibly TRBD2 (5 bases). The V end was cut by 8 bases, the J end by 5 bases, with 22 bases between. The germline CDR1 and CDR2 sequences are MGHDK and SYGVNS. The CDR3 extends over 15 amino acids. The CDR3: CASAPGGPLGDEQYF. The DNA for the CDR3 is TGTGCCAGCGCCCCCGGCGGGCCTTTGGGAGACGAGCAGTACTTC.

The chain uses TRBV19 and TRBJ2-5; D uncertain. The CDR3 has 13 residues. Trimming pared 1 base from V and 1 base from J, leaving 4 bases between. CDR1 and CDR2 (germline): LNHDA, SQIVND (reference sequence). The CDR3 DNA reads TGTGCCAGTAGTATAGCGGTCCAAGAGACCCAGTACTTC. Residues: CASSIAVQETQYF.

V usage is TRBV6-1 and J usage is TRBJ1-4; perhaps TRBD1 as D (5 bases). V shed 8 bases and J shed 0 bases, with 10 bases lying between them. Germline V CDR1 and CDR2: MNHNS, SASEGT. There are 14 residues in the CDR3. The CDR3 loop reads CASDEGATNEKLFF. The CDR3 nucleotides are TGTGCCAGCGACGAAGGGGCAACTAATGAAAAACTGTTTTTT.

With regard to this clone: Relative to the germline gene, one junction end is altered; a read error may explain this. The chain combines TRBV19 with TRBJ2-6; the match to TRBD1 covers 12 bases. Germline CDR1 reads LNHDA; CDR2 reads SQIVND (reference sequence). The CDR3 is made up of 18 amino acids. CDR3 sequence reads: CASRGAGTGGAGANGLTF. Here the CDR3 DNA reads TGTGCCAGTAGAGGGGCCGGGACAGGGGGCGCTGGGGCCAACGGCCTGACTTTC.

The rearrangement links TRBV5-6 to TRBJ2-7, with TRBD1 matching 11 bases. The trim removed 4 bases at V and 3 bases at J, leaving 3 bases unmatched. The V gene's germline CDR1 is SGHDT and CDR2 YYEEEE. This CDR3 comprises 14 residues. The CDR3 DNA is TGTGCCAGCAGCCCGGGACAGGGGGGCTACGAGCAGTACTTC. This encodes CASSPGQGGYEQYF.

The gene calls are TRBV4-2 and TRBJ1-1, with 8 bases aligning to TRBD1. The CDR3 length is 14 residues. Germline V CDR1 and CDR2: LGHNA, YNFKEQ. With V trimmed by 1 base and J by 8 bases, 6 bases remained unmatched. Written as DNA, the CDR3 is TGTGCCAGCAGCCAAGGTGACAGGGGCCAGGAAGCTTTCTTT. Residues: CASSQGDRGQEAFF.

J is TRBJ2-5 and V is TRBV7-2, with 7 positions matching TRBD2. CDR3 length equals 13 residues. Germline V gene data show CDR1 as SGHTA and CDR2 as FQGNSA. The J segment lost 2 bases and the V segment lost 5 bases, leaving 2 bases of the junction unmatched. In DNA, the CDR3 is TGTGCCAGCAGCCTCGGGGGGCAAGAGACCCAGTACTTC. It specifies CASSLGGQETQYF.

This clone was counted a few times. Germline is not matched at one junction end, which may reflect a read error. The V gene is TRBV5-1, the J gene TRBJ2-7; D might be TRBD1 (6 bases). In germline, CDR1 is SGHRS, CDR2 YFSETQ. The CDR3 length is 13 residues. The CDR3 loop is CASSIGTTYEQYF. Here the CDR3 DNA reads TGTGCCAGCAGCATCGGGACAACCTACGAGCAGTACTTC. Using reference TRBV5-1 and TRBJ2-7 for the parts outside the CDR3, the full variable domain is KAGVTQTPRYLIKTRGQQVTLSCSPISGHRSVSWYQQTPGQGLQFLFEYFSETQRNKGNFPGRFSGRQFSNSRSEMNVSTLELGDSALYLCASSIGTTYEQYFGPGTRLTVT.